This T cell receptor (beta chain) was identified during a study of T cells in tuberculosis. Sequencing of TCR-alpha and TCR-beta chains was unpaired. Profiled with immunoSEQ multiplex PCR; TCRdb holds only in-frame clones, not every one. The table has tens of thousands of clones, roughly 79% seen once. The V gene end was trimmed by 7 bases and the J gene end by 4 bases; junction bases not matched to a gene: 12. Germline V CDR1 and CDR2: SGHTA, FQGNSA. This CDR3 region has 15 residues. Sorting used thawed, overnight-rested PBMC stained with anti-CD3, a viability dye and GMM-loaded CD1B tetramer. CD1B tetramers were loaded with Rhodococcus equi-derived C32 glucose monomycolate.

J is TRBJ2-7 and V is TRBV7-2; 8 bases agree with TRBD2. The source material was CD1b-GMM tetramer-negative cells sorted from PBMCs. The TCR originated in an adult woman with latent tuberculosis. The CDR3 sequence: CASTLFGTRPYEQYF. The CDR3 bases are TGTGCCAGCACCCTGTTCGGGACTAGACCTTACGAGCAGTACTTC. The variable domain in full, with the rest retrieved from reference TRBV7-2 and TRBJ2-7, is GAGVSQSPSNKVTEKGKDVELRCDPISGHTALYWYRQSLGQGLEFLIYFQGNSAPDKSGLPSDRFSAERTGGSVSTLTIQRTQQEDSAVYLCASTLFGTRPYEQYFGPGTRLTVT.